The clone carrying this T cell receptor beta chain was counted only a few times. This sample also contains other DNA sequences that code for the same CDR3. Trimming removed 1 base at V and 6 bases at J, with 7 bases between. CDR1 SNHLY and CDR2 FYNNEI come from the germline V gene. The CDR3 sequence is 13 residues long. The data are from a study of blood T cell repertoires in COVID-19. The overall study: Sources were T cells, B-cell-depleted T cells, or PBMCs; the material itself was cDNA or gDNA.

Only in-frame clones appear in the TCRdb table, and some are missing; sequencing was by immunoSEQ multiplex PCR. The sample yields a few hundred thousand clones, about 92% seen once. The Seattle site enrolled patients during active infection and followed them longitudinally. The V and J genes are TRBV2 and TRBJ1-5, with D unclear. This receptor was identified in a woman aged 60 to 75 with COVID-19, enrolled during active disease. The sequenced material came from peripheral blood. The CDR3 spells CASSEEGVQPQHF. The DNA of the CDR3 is TGTGCCAGCAGTGAAGAAGGAGTTCAGCCCCAGCATTTT.